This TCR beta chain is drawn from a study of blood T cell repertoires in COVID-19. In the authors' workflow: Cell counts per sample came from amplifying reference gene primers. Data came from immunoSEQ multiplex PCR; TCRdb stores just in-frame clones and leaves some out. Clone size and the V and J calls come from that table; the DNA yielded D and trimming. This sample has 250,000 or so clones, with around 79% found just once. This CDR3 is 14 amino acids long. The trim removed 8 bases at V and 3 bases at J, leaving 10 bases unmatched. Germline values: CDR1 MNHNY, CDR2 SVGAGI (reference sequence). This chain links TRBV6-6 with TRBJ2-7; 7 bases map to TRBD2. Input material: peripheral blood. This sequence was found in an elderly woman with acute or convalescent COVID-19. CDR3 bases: TGTGCCAGCCTCCTAAGGGGAGGGGACTACGAGCAGTACTTC. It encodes CASLLRGGDYEQYF.